Described below is a single TCR beta chain sequence and its context. This clone came up once. What antigen it recognizes has not been identified. Base qualities are not provided; no much larger clone lies one nucleotide away. The donors were healthy, HIV-negative adults with no recently reported acute infections or vaccinations. Only Caucasian adults living in Nashville, Tennessee, USA were represented among the donors. CD4+ T cells were enriched by magnetic negative selection, after which naive cells were positively selected on CD45RA and the negative fraction was taken as the memory subset. After blood collection by leukapheresis, PBMCs were isolated using Ficoll-Histopaque density gradient centrifugation and then cryopreserved in the vapor phase of liquid nitrogen. Purity and quantity of every magnetically sorted T cell population were checked by analytical flow cytometry. Genomic DNA was isolated from each sorted fraction and quantified by UV absorbance on a Nanodrop 2000c.

This entry comes from a study of shared clonotypes between healthy human individuals (dated by TCRdb to 2020 to 2022). About the investigation overall: Three men and a couple of women, aged 18 to 49 years, made up the cohort. Blood TCR repertoires of about 5 healthy adults were deeply sequenced to estimate repertoire size and the extent of clonotype sharing between individuals. For each donor, three plates each were used for CD4 naive and CD4 memory, two plates were used for CD8 naive, and one plate was used for CD8 memory. To increase sequencing depth and limit assay-specific biases, different laboratories used diverse techniques to prepare libraries and sequence TCR repertoires. Each donor's leukapheresis produced roughly between roughly 0.94 and 9.5 billion PBMCs.

Taken from the germline V gene, the CDR1 and CDR2 loops are SGDLS and YYNGEE. The CDR3 covers 14 residues, taking in both the cysteine and the phenylalanine. The sequence is cut down to CDR3 DNA, 42 bases in frame from base 1. Trimming takes 3 bases from V and 4 bases from J, and the germline ends sit 13 bases apart. TCR CDR3 regions were amplified from genomic DNA by multiplex PCR using the deep immunoSEQ assay. Extracted genomic DNA from each cell subset was spread evenly across all wells of several immunoSEQ 96-well plates, with each plate serving as a replicate. For sorted subsets, 150 to 200 ng genomic DNA, equal to about 30,000 T cell genomes, was loaded into each replicate PCR. Purified libraries were quantified with a Qubit 3.0 fluorometer, sized on a Bioanalyzer 2100, and re-quantified with the KAPA Library Quantification kit. Every immunoSEQ 96-well plate was sequenced on a separate single-read 150-cycle Illumina NextSeq 550 flow cell. The study's processing was this. Because only junctional sequences without quality scores were contained in the immunoSEQ output, filtering matching that applied to full-length reads could not be performed. Sequences were annotated with PyIR, a Python wrapper for IgBLAST v1.9, and V/J genes and CDR3 were assigned using IMGT germline references. Reads with weak V/J assignments (E-value above 1e-6), missing CDR3, stop codons, out-of-frame junctions, or ambiguous translated residues were removed. V3J clonotypes were defined as sequences sharing an identical inferred V gene, J gene, and CDR3 amino acid sequence. Percentage overlap between repertoires was calculated by dividing the number of shared unique clonotypes by the size of the smaller repertoire. RTK rarefaction, the Chao1 estimator, and Recon v2.1 estimates of unobserved clonotypes were used to assess repertoire richness. For all TCRbeta clonotypes obtained by the gDNA method from several donors, generation probabilities were computed with OLGA. As stored in TCRdb, this immuneACCESS dataset retains in-frame rearrangements with V and J assigned. A fraction of the clones does not appear; measured against another copy, unresolved V genes explain less than half of the discrepancy, and the remainder lacks a known reason. The V and J calls and clone size come from that table; D and trimming were worked out from the DNA. This sample gives under 850,000 clones in total; roughly two thirds of them show up just once. The ten largest make up under 2% of the sample.

Overall study results and their limits: Rarefaction of sorted-subset datasets indicated incomplete sequencing despite the large sequencing depth. Naive subsets generally had larger estimated clonotype richness than memory subsets did. Sampling was restricted to blood, and TCR repertoires in tissues likely differ from the TCR repertoires found in blood. Across a handful of donors, 4.5% to 6.5% of naive CD4, roughly 3.5% of naive CD8, 2% to 2.5% of memory CD4, and roughly 0.41% of memory CD8 clonotypes were shared. Compared with non-shared clonotypes, clonotypes shared by all four sorted-subset donors had higher generation probabilities. Because the study included only a small number of donors, the genetic and exposure-history diversity represented was limited. Pairwise subsampling led to the expectation that sequencing depth would affect the degree of clonotype sharing among donors.

This sequence uses TRBV9 and TRBJ1-2, with no confidently assigned D gene. The clonotype comes from a woman between 25 and 40 years old in good health. What was sequenced was memory CD4+ T cells sorted from blood. The sample's cell subset or site, from its label and the paper: CD45RA-negative fraction. The CDR3: CASSGSWAAYGYTF. The bases read TGTGCCAGCAGCGGGTCGTGGGCAGCCTATGGCTACACCTTC.